The T cell receptor beta chain described here comes from a study of CXCR3-negative and CXCR3-positive naive CD8 T cells. Per germline, CDR1 SGHNT and CDR2 YYREEE (reference sequence). The CDR3 consists of 17 residues. Findings of the study overall: Hydrophobicity was higher for TRB CDR3s found in CXCR3-positive naive cells than in CXCR3-negative naive cells. With respect to TRBV-TRBJ usage, naive CXCR3-negative and CXCR3-positive cells were similar; memory differed.

Turning to this clonotype: Its antigen is unidentified.

The libraries of TRB cDNA were prepared using 5' RACE with UMI labels. After re-calling the 5' RACE reads, TCRdb lists one entry per CDR3 protein, DNA absent. The repertoire table contains 140,000 to 150,000 distinct CDR3 sequences. The genes are TRBV5-4 and TRBJ2-1; TCRdb returns TRBD1, unconfirmable since there is no DNA. This clonotype was obtained from a human donor in good health. Some clones in this sample may be carry-over from other donors' samples. The sequencing sample was made of naive CXCR3+ CD8+ T cells from blood. Indicated subset: CD45RO-CCR7+CD27+CD95- naive CD8+ T cells expressing CXCR3 (TNR3+). CDR3 amino acids: CASSLVNHGKIRNEQFF.